Following are 9 T cell receptor beta chains from one sample sequenced in a study of control samples from healthy donors and cancer patients. TCRdb's copy holds only in-frame clones and misses some; the assay was immunoSEQ multiplex PCR. This table holds about 82,000 clones, over 75% found once. The sequenced material came from blood. The receptors were sampled from a man aged 45-65 years in good health.

The genes are TRBV5-4 and TRBJ1-2; unclear D gene. CDR1 and CDR2 (germline): SGHNT, YYREEE (reference sequence). Trimming left V 1 base short and J 4 bases short, with 8 bases between. The CDR3 consists of 13 residues. The CDR3 region has the DNA TGTGCCAGCAGCTTGACGGAGTCCTATGGCTACACCTTC. It specifies CASSLTESYGYTF.

This chain connects TRBV11-2 to TRBJ2-1; 12 nucleotides agree with TRBD2. There are 17 residues in the CDR3. Trimming removed 0 bases from V and 8 bases from J; junction bases left unmatched: 8. Germline V lookup: CDR1 SGHAT, CDR2 FQNNGV. CDR3 protein: CASSLDLRLAGVHEQFF. The CDR3 nucleotides read TGTGCCAGCAGCTTAGATTTACGACTAGCGGGAGTCCATGAGCAGTTCTTC.

This chain uses TRBV15 with TRBJ1-2; D perhaps matches TRBD1 (6 bases). There are 17 residues in the CDR3. With 0 bases removed from V and 2 bases from J, the gap between germline ends came to 16 bases. Germline CDR1 is LNHNV and CDR2 is YYDKDF (reference sequence). CDR3 DNA: TGTGCCACCAGCAGAGAGGGGACAAACTATTTAAACTATGGCTACACCTTC. Protein sequence: CATSREGTNYLNYGYTF.

V usage is TRBV27 and J usage is TRBJ1-2; no clear D. The length of the CDR3 is 18 residues. Germline CDR1 and CDR2: MNHEY and SMNVEV (reference sequence). V dropped 0 bases and J dropped 1 base, with 18 bases sitting between them. In DNA, the CDR3 is TGTGCCAGCAGTTTATCCCGGGCCTCTAAACCGTTTAACTATGGCTACACCTTC. Translation gives CASSLSRASKPFNYGYTF.

The CDR3: CASSSQGLGQPQHF. CDR3 DNA sequence: TGTGCCAGCAGCTCGCAGGGGCTCGGTCAGCCCCAGCATTTT. The chain employs TRBV7-2 and TRBJ1-5, with D maybe TRBD1 (6 bases). V was pared by 4 bases and J by 6 bases, with 13 bases between. Germline V gene lookup returns CDR1 SGHTA and CDR2 FQGNSA. CDR3 size: 14 residues. The full variable domain, completed using reference TRBV7-2 and TRBJ1-5, is GAGVSQSPSNKVTEKGKDVELRCDPISGHTALYWYRQSLGQGLEFLIYFQGNSAPDKSGLPSDRFSAERTGGSVSTLTIQRTQQEDSAVYLCASSSQGLGQPQHFGDGTRLSIL.

This clone was detected a few times. The V call is TRBV19, the J call TRBJ1-5, with D unclear. This CDR3 is 13 amino acids long. V lost 5 bases, J lost 6 bases, and 11 bases lay in between. Germline CDR1 and CDR2: LNHDA and SQIVND (reference sequence). CDR3 residues: CASSPDGVQPQHF. The CDR3 DNA reads TGTGCCAGTAGTCCCGACGGGGTTCAGCCCCAGCATTTT.

By share, this clone ranks as medium-sized. The V and J genes are TRBV15 and TRBJ1-2, with D possibly matching TRBD1 (6 bases). The germline V gene encodes CDR1 LNHNV and CDR2 YYDKDF (reference sequence). Trimming removed 4 bases at V and 5 bases at J, with 17 bases between. The CDR3 is 15 residues long. The CDR3 nucleotides read TGTGCCACCAGCACAAACAGGGCCGGGACTTATGGCTACACCTTC. The encoded protein is CATSTNRAGTYGYTF.

J is TRBJ1-2 and V is TRBV10-3; possibly TRBD1 for D (6 bases). There are 13 residues in the CDR3. Germline lookup yields CDR1 ENHRY and CDR2 SYGVKD. V shed 10 bases and J shed 4 bases, with 16 bases lying between them. The CDR3 nucleotides are TGTGCCACCGCTCTCCAGGGGATCTATGGCTACACCTTC. Protein: CATALQGIYGYTF.

This sequence joins TRBV11-3 and TRBJ2-7; 9 bases agree with TRBD1. The junction had 8 bases not matched to a gene; V was cut back by 5 bases and J by 3 bases. The CDR3 length is 15 residues. CDR1 is SGHNT and CDR2 is YENEEA in the germline V gene. The DNA of the CDR3 is TGTGCCAGCAGCCCATCCGGGACAGGGAACTACGAGCAGTACTTC. Translated: CASSPSGTGNYEQYF.